The clone carrying this T cell receptor (beta chain) was seen a handful of times. CDR3 length: 15 amino acids. CDR1 is MNHEY, CDR2 SVGAGI, per germline. The ends lost 2 bases at V and 3 bases at J; junction bases unmatched: 4. The PCR employed 60 Vbeta primers together with 13 Jbeta primers. Clones were sequenced by immunoSEQ multiplex PCR, and TCRdb holds only the in-frame ones, with some missing. The repertoire has some 170,000 clones, more than 80% of them found once; the top ten carry 6.5% to 7.5%. This entry belongs to a study of cytomegalovirus exposure and HLA in healthy donors. Sequenced: PBMCs. The sequence was obtained from a woman in her 30s in good health and CMV-seropositive. This sequence joins TRBV6-5 and TRBJ2-1, with 7 nucleotides matching TRBD2. The CDR3 is CASSYAGVDYNEQFF. For the CDR3, the DNA is TGTGCCAGCAGTTACGCGGGGGTCGACTACAATGAGCAGTTCTTC.